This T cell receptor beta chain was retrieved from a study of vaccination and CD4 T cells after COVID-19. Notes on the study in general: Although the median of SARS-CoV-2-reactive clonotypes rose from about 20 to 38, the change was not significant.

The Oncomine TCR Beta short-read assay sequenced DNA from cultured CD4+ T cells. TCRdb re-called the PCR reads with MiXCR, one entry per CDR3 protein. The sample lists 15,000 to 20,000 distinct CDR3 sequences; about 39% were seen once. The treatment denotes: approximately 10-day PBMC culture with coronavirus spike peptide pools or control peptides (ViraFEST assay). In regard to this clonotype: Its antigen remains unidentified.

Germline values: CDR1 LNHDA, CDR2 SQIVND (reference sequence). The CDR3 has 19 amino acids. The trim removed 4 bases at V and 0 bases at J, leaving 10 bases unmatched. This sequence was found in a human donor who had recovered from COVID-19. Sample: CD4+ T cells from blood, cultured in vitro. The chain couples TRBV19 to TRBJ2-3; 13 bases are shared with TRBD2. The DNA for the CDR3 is TGTGCCAGTAGTAGACGACTAGCGGGGGGAGGCACTAGCACAGATACGCAGTATTTT. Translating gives CASSRRLAGGGTSTDTQYF.